The clone carrying this T cell receptor beta chain was recorded at least ten times. The source of the sample is a study of T-cell memory formation after mild COVID-19. The CDR3 has 12 residues. The V and J ends lost 0 bases and 6 bases respectively, with 3 bases between them. cDNA libraries for TCR alpha and TCR beta, carrying sample barcodes and UMIs, came from 5'RACE with constant-segment primers. TCRdb used MiXCR to reprocess the 5' RACE reads, holding one entry per CDR3 protein. Found here are some 350,000 distinct CDR3 sequences, over 10% of them singletons; the top ten hold roughly 23%. The V call is TRBV12-3 or TRBV12-4, the J call TRBJ2-1; D remains ambiguous. Sequenced input: PBMCs or a T cell subset sorted from them (not recorded which). This receptor was obtained from a man between 18 and 29 years old who had mild COVID-19 (a few samples of this study predate the infection). Cell type and time point are not known. The DNA for the CDR3 is TGTGCCAGCAGTTTAGCGCTCAATGAGCAGTTCTTC. This translates into CASSLALNEQFF.